This paragraph reports one T cell receptor beta chain. This clone was counted a few times. Its target antigen remains unknown. No clone much larger than this one lies a single base away; base qualities are absent. Libraries were made using the immunoSEQ multiplex PCR assay. A mixture of 60 forward primers for TCR Vbeta segments and 13 reverse primers for TCR Jbeta segments was used in the multiplex PCR. The CDR3 region of rearranged TCR beta genes was amplified from genomic DNA with a multiplex PCR assay. The Illumina HiSeq System was used to sequence the amplified TCR beta libraries as 87-base-pair reads. The study's processing was this. A later analysis tallied some 79 million unique TCR beta chains across the roughly 610 repertoires, and 10 million to 11 million of those chains were shared by two or more donors. Raw reads were error-corrected and collapsed into unique sequences with a nearest-neighbor algorithm that merged closely related sequences to remove PCR and sequencing errors. CDR3 sequences were aligned to IMGT reference sequences to assign V, D and J gene segments. For a sequence to be retained, a match of at least six nucleotides was required to both a V gene segment and a J gene segment. Rearrangements were classified as productive when the CDR3 lacked stop codons and remained in frame with V and J, and all other rearrangements were classified as non-productive. CDR3 was defined according to IMGT convention as the region running from the second conserved V-encoded cysteine to the conserved J-encoded phenylalanine. The earlier analysis of a few hundred of the donors excluded sequences that lacked an unambiguous match to a single V gene segment. An earlier analysis of 500 to 600 of the donors classified V segments as functional when productive rearrangements were above 56.7% and as segregating when the standard deviation between donors was above 5%. To diagnose cytomegalovirus status from the catalog of TCR beta chain sequences, a statistical classification framework was built. In a later analysis, V and J genes were assigned by comparing TCR nucleotide sequences against IMGT/GENE-DB human TR gene sequences. Using the TCRdist pipeline, a later analysis assigned CDR3 sequences along with most-parsimonious VDJ recombination scenarios. In a later analysis, each TCR beta chain was defined by its CDR3 amino acid sequence together with its V-gene family, and reads lacking a unique V-gene family were excluded. A later analysis removed roughly 590 highly shared, low-generation-probability nucleotide sequences to deal with suspected cross-contamination and a sequencing artifact. A later analysis calculated a clonal expansion index for each public chain from normalized within-repertoire ranks of inferred template counts. In a later analysis, generation probabilities were computed with a VDJ recombination model fitted to out-of-frame rearrangements, and the resulting probabilities were checked against IGoR. Hypergeometric tests were used in a later analysis to score TCR-TCR, TCR-HLA and TCR-CMV co-occurrence, with a repertoire-size bias correction applied to the TCR pairs. To estimate false discovery rates, a later analysis permuted the HLA or CMV assignments 20 times. In a later analysis, co-occurring TCRs were grouped using DBSCAN, and TCRdist sequence similarity was added for clustering within HLA-allele-positive subsets. For co-occurrence clustering, repertoires with fewer than 30,000 or more than 120,000 public chains were excluded, along with roughly 5 repertoires with anomalous nucleotide sharing. The table was pulled from immuneACCESS by TCRdb, which kept in-frame rearrangements only. Such tables lose some clones; where checked, under half of the loss comes from unresolved V genes, and the rest has no known cause. D and trimming were read from the DNA, whereas the V and J calls and clone size are those reported in that table. Across this sample there are 120,000 or so clones, with approximately 15% seen only once. The ten largest make up under 2.5% of the sample.

The cohort consisted of hundreds of healthy bone marrow donors. At the time of sampling, all cohort members were nominally healthy, though unrecorded immune exposures were likely present. The donor tested CMV seronegative, placing the donor among the approximately 400 seronegative members of the cohort. A peripheral blood sample was collected from each donor, and TCR beta sequencing was performed on peripheral blood mononuclear cells. Genomic DNA extraction from the blood cell samples was performed with the Qiagen DNeasy Blood Extraction Kit. The sample is drawn from a study of cytomegalovirus exposure and HLA in healthy donors (TCRdb year 2017). At the level of the whole study: An earlier analysis of approximately 640 of the donors reported 250 to 300 Gb of sequence data and 120 million or so unique TCR beta sequences from about 200 million T cells. The T cell repertoires of about 700 subjects were profiled by immunosequencing and related to cytomegalovirus serostatus. Along with the approximately 650-subject first cohort, a separate validation cohort of about 110 different subjects was used. Every repertoire in the discovery cohort had been generated on one and the same sequencing platform. An earlier analysis of a few hundred of the donors applied high-throughput TCR beta sequencing to assess whether each TCR beta V gene segment acted as functional or pseudogenic. High-throughput TCR immunosequencing, statistical association of individual TCRs with disease status, and machine learning were combined to predict cytomegalovirus infection status. The number of typed donors differed by locus: about 620-640 for A, B, C, DRB1 and DQB1; 522 for DQA1; 606 for DPA1; and some 450 for DPB1. Alongside the repertoire data, information on donor age, sex, ethnicity and CMV serostatus was compiled. The later analysis used no new phenotypic data to find candidate immune exposures, relying instead on TCR beta sequences and their occurrence across donors. Roughly 5 DR-DQ haplotypes were handled as single units for association and clustering, since linkage in the cohort was strong. HLA typing included class I and class II loci at four-digit resolution. A later analysis re-examined previously published TCR beta repertoires from more than 600 donors and added high-resolution HLA genotyping to investigate patterns of TCR occurrence. Among around 400 genotyped donors of the cohort, an average of around 240,000 unique TCR beta nucleotide sequences were sequenced per donor, around 20% of them non-productive. A later genetic analysis took genome-wide SNP genotypes for about 55% of the 666 donors and used that subset as a discovery cohort. Of the approximately 400 genotyped donors, 81% fell in the genetic ancestry cluster associated with self-reported Caucasian donors. Around 300 gigabases of sequencing data and tens of millions of unique TCR sequences were included in an early release covering around 600 HLA-typed donors. The study was designed to test whether signatures of past pathogen exposure could be identified by cataloging public T cell receptors.

Points the paper makes about the study in general: Linkage disequilibrium might explain the correlated functional status among segregating V segments, but an unknown experimental factor could not be ruled out. In a later analysis, several top co-occurrence clusters were reported to appear linked to parvovirus B19, influenza, CMV and Epstein-Barr virus. In this cohort, only TCR beta chains were sequenced, and detectable features were limited by the absence of alpha or paired-chain data. The sequencing pipeline was judged likely to have produced a cluster of highly shared sequence variants as a technical artifact. V-gene and J-gene trimming of TCR beta chains was associated with a missense DCLRE1C variant in a later genetic analysis, and the association was replicated in an independent cohort. A few of the identified cytomegalovirus-associated TCR beta chains were confirmed in vitro to be specific for cytomegalovirus antigens. For the cohort, immune exposure information was limited to CMV serostatus. When HLA alleles, especially DR and DQ, strongly co-occurred, TCR associations were difficult to assign to individual alleles. The classifier was reported to diagnose cytomegalovirus status with high specificity and sensitivity in both the original cohort and the validation cohort. Most TCR sequences were seen in very few donors, while some public TCRs were found in many individuals. A further reported finding was that TCR beta sequences accurately predicted the HLA-A and HLA-B alleles for most subjects in the first cohort. In a later genetic analysis, fewer N-insertions in productive TCRs were reported among donors in an Asian-associated ancestry cluster than the 666-donor mean. Presence/absence analyses assumed roughly uniform sequencing depth across donors, an assumption that may not hold. A total of roughly 160 TCR beta chains were listed by the study as associated with cytomegalovirus. An earlier analysis of roughly 570 of the donors showed that most TCR beta V segments appeared in productive rearrangements either about 87% or about 30% of the time, which broadly matched IMGT annotations. In a later analysis, HLA-associated TCR beta chains showed more clonal expansion and lower generation probabilities than non-associated chains that were equally common. Because HLA typing was unavailable for some donors at each locus, only the typed subset was used in association tests. According to the authors, the approach could potentially be generalized to other disease states and immunological phenotypes. In a later analysis, most CMV-associated TCR beta chains were found to appear HLA-restricted, with HLA associations seemingly driven largely by CMV exposure. Because counts were too low, around 18 rarely observed V segments, including chromosome 9 orphons, were left out of the earlier analysis of about 620 of the donors. According to a later analysis, TCR association rates differed among HLA loci, with DRB1 alleles showing the most associated TCRs and HLA-C alleles showing the fewest. A later analysis associated some 17,000 TCR beta sequences with specific HLA alleles at a false discovery rate of 0.05.

The sequenced sample was PBMCs. The receptor comes from a woman between 18 and 30 years old in good health and CMV-seronegative.

The DNA reads TGTGCCAGCAGCGAAACCGGGACAGGTAATGAAAAACTGTTTTTT. Translated, this gives CASSETGTGNEKLFF. Rearrangement joined TRBV9 to TRBJ1-4; TRBD1 matches 8 bases in the middle. V lost 3 bases and J lost 4 bases, and the count of bases not matched to a germline gene is 5. From its cysteine to its phenylalanine, the CDR3 spans 15 amino acids. The CDR3 DNA has 45 bases and is translated from base 1. As encoded in the germline V gene, CDR1 is SGDLS while CDR2 is YYNGEE.